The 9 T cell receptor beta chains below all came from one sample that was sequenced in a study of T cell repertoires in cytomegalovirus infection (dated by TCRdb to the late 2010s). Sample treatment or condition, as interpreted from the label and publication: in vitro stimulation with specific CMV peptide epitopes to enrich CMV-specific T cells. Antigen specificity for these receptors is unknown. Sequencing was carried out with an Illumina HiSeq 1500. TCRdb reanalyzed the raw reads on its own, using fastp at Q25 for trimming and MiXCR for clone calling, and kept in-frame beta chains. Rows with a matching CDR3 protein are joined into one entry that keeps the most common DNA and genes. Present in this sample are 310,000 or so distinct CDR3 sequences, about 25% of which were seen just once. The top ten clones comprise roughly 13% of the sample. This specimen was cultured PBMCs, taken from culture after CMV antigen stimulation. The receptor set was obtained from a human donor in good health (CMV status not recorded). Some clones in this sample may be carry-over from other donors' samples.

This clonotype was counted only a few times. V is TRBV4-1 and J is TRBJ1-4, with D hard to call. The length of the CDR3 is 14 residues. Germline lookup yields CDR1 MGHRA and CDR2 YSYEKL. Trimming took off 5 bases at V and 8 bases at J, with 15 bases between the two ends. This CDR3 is CASSLREVGEKLFF. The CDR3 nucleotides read TGCGCCAGCAGCTTAAGGGAGGTCGGCGAAAAACTGTTTTTT.

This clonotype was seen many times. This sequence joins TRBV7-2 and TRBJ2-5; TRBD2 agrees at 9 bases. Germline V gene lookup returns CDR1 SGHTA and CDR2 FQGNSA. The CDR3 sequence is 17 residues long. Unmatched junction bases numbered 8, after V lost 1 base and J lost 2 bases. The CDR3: CASSLVRSSGTQETQYF. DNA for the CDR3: TGTGCCAGCAGCTTAGTTCGGTCTAGCGGGACGCAAGAGACCCAGTACTTC. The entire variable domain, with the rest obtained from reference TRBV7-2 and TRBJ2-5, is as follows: GAGVSQSPSNKVTEKGKDVELRCDPISGHTALYWYRQSLGQGLEFLIYFQGNSAPDKSGLPSDRFSAERTGGSVSTLTIQRTQQEDSAVYLCASSLVRSSGTQETQYFGPGTRLLVL.

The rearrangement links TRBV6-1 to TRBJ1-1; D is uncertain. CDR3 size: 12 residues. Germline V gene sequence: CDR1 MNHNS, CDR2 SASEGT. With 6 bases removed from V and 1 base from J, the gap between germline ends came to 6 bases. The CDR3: CASRAGNTEAFF. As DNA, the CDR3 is TGTGCCAGCAGAGCGGGGAACACTGAAGCTTTCTTT.

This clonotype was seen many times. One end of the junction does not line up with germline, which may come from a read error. The CDR3 here is CASSLGQGNTEAFF. Here the CDR3 DNA reads TGTGCCAGCAGCTTAGGACAGGGGAACACTGAAGCTTTCTTT. V and J are TRBV12-3 or TRBV12-4 and TRBJ1-1; 8 bases map to TRBD1. The CDR3 is made up of 14 amino acids.

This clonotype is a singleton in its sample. In nucleotides, the CDR3 is TGTGCCAGCAGTTACGGGGGCTTGGGCTACGAGCAGTACGTC. It specifies CASSYGGLGYEQYV. V is TRBV6-2 or TRBV6-3 and J is TRBJ2-7; a weak D match, TRBD1 (6 bases). Germline loops: CDR1 MNHEY, CDR2 SVGEGT. The CDR3 has 14 amino acids. The ends were cut back, 2 bases at V and 3 bases at J, with 11 bases in the middle.

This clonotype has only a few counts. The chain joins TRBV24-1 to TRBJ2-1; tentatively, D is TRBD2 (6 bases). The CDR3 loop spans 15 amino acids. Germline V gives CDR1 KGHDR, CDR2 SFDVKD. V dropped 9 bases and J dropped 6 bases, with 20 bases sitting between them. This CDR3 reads CATLPGRDEGNEQFF. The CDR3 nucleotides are TGTGCCACCCTACCCGGGCGGGACGAAGGCAATGAGCAGTTCTTC.

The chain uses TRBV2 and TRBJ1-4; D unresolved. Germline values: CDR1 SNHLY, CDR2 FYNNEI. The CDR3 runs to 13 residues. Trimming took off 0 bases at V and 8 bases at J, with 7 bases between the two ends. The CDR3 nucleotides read TGTGCCAGCAGTGAAGCCTTTACAGAAAAACTGTTTTTT. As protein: CASSEAFTEKLFF.

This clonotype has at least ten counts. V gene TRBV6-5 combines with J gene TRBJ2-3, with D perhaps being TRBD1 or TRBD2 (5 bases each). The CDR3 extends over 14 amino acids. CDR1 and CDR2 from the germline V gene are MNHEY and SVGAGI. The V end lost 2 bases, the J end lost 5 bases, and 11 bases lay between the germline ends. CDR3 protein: CASSYSRAGDTQYF. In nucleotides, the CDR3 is TGTGCCAGCAGTTACAGCAGGGCGGGAGATACGCAGTATTTT.

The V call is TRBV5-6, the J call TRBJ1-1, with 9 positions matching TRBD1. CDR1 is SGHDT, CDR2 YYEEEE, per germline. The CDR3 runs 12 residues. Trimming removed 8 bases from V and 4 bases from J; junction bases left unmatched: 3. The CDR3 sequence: CASRTGVTEAFF. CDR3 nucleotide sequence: TGTGCCAGTCGGACAGGGGTCACTGAAGCTTTCTTT.